The sequence of this TCR beta chain was determined in a study of blood T cell repertoires in COVID-19. Germline V gene lookup returns CDR1 SNHLY and CDR2 FYNNEI. This CDR3 contains 15 residues. V lost 2 bases and J lost 8, with 16 bases in between. Only in-frame clones appear in the TCRdb table, and some are missing; sequencing was by immunoSEQ multiplex PCR. The sample lists some 44,000 clones, over 75% seen once, with 23% in the top ten. Specimen: peripheral blood. The V call is TRBV2, the J call TRBJ1-5; D is perhaps TRBD1 (5 bases). The receptor comes from a woman in her sixties or seventies with acute or convalescent COVID-19. Here the CDR3 DNA reads TGTGCCAGCAGTGAATTGGGCGGGGCCGGGGAGCCCCAGCATTTT. It yields the protein CASSELGGAGEPQHF.